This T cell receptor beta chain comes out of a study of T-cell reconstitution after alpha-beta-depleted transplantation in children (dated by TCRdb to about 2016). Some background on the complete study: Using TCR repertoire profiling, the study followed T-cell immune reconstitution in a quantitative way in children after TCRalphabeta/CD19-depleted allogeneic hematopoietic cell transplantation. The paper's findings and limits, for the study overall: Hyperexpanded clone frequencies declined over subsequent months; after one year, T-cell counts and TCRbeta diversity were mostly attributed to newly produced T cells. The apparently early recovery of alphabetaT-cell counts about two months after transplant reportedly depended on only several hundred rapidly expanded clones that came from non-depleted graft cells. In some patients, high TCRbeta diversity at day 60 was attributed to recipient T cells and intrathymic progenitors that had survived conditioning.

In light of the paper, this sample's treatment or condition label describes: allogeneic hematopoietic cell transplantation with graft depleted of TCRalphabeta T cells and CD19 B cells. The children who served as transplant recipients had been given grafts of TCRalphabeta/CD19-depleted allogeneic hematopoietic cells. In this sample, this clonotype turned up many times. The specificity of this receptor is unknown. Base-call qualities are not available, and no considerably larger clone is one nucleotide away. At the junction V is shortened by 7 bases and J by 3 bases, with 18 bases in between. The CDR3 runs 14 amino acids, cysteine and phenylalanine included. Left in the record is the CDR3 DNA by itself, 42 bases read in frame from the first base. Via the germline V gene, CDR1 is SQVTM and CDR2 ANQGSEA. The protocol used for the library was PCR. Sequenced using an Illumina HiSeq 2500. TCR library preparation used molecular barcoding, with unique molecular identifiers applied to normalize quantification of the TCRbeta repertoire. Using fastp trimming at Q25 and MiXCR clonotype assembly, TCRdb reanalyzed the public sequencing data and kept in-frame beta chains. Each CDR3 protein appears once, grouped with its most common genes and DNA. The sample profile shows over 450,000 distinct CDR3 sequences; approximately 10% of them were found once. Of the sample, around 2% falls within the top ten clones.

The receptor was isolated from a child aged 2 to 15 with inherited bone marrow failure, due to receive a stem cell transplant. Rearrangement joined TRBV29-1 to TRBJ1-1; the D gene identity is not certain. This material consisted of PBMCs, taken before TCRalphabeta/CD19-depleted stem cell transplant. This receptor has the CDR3 CSAQPGVGDTEAFF. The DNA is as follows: TGCAGCGCCCAACCGGGTGTGGGAGACACTGAAGCTTTCTTT. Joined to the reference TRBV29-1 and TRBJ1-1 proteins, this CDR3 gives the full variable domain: SAVISQKPSRDICQRGTSLTIQCQVDSQVTMMFWYRQQPGQSLTLIATANQGSEATYESGFVIDKFPISRPNLTFSTLTVSNMSPEDSSIYLCSAQPGVGDTEAFFGQGTRLTVV.